This passage covers 31 T cell receptor beta chains from one sample sequenced in a study of blood T cell repertoires in COVID-19. Only in-frame clones appear in the TCRdb table, and some are missing; sequencing was by immunoSEQ multiplex PCR. The data show 150,000 to 200,000 clones, 65% to 85% seen once. The sequencing sample was made of PBMCs or T cells enriched from blood (not recorded which). These receptors came from a man aged 35-49 years who had recovered from COVID-19.

The genes are TRBV7-6 and TRBJ2-5; TRBD1 is a possible D gene (5 bases). This CDR3 has 15 residues. Germline loops: CDR1 SGHVS, CDR2 FNYEAQ. V was shortened by 5 bases and J by 0 bases, with 13 bases between the two germline ends. CDR3 sequence (DNA): TGTGCCAGCAGCCCATCTACAGGCTACCAAGAGACCCAGTACTTC. This sequence encodes CASSPSTGYQETQYF.

The V and J genes are TRBV10-3 and TRBJ2-1; 7 nucleotides agree with TRBD1. Germline loops: CDR1 ENHRY, CDR2 SYGVKD. V was pared by 0 bases and J by 2 bases, with 10 bases of the junction left unmatched. This CDR3 comprises 18 residues. The CDR3 spells CAISESTGKGYPYNEQFF. In nucleotides, the CDR3 is TGTGCCATCAGTGAGTCGACAGGGAAAGGGTACCCCTACAATGAGCAGTTCTTC.

This clone was counted once. The chain couples TRBV30 to TRBJ2-6; 13 nucleotides line up with TRBD2. Germline lookup yields CDR1 GTSNPN and CDR2 SVGIG (reference sequence). The CDR3 is made up of 17 amino acids. Trimming removed 5 bases from V and 0 bases from J; junction bases left unmatched: 4. CDR3 nucleotide sequence: TGTGCCTGGGGTGGACTAGCGGGGGCCTCTGGGGCCAACGTCCTGACTTTC. It is translated as CAWGGLAGASGANVLTF.

The sample holds many counts of this clone. The chain links TRBV6-1 to TRBJ2-3, with 9 positions matching TRBD2. Germline V gives CDR1 MNHNS, CDR2 SASEGT. Losses at the gene ends were 1 base for V and 6 bases for J; bases not matched to a gene: 5. CDR3 size: 15 residues. The CDR3 sequence is CASSEVSGGLDTQYF. The DNA for the CDR3 is TGTGCCAGCAGTGAAGTTAGCGGGGGTCTTGATACGCAGTATTTT.

V and J are TRBV9 and TRBJ1-1, with D uncertain. V lost 5 bases to trimming and J lost 1 base, with 18 bases between them. The CDR3 contains 16 residues. Germline V gene data show CDR1 as SGDLS and CDR2 as YYNGEE. The CDR3 spells CASSPSWRLWNTEAFF. CDR3 DNA: TGTGCCAGCAGTCCATCCTGGAGGCTTTGGAACACTGAAGCTTTCTTT.

The CDR3 spells CAWIKGTGAVARYEQYF. The CDR3 coding sequence is TGTGCCTGGATAAAAGGGACAGGGGCTGTCGCTCGCTACGAGCAGTACTTC. The chain has TRBV30 and TRBJ2-7; 10 nucleotides line up with TRBD1. V dropped 4 bases and J dropped 3; count of bases not matched to a gene: 15. In germline, CDR1 is GTSNPN, CDR2 SVGIG (reference sequence). The CDR3 length is 17 residues.

This chain connects TRBV13 to TRBJ2-6; D might be TRBD1 (6 bases). In germline, CDR1 is PRHDT, CDR2 FYEKMQ (reference sequence). This CDR3 is built from 18 residues. The V and J ends lost 0 bases and 0 bases respectively, with 12 bases between them. The CDR3 loop reads CASSLGGDTSSGANVLTF. CDR3 DNA: TGTGCCAGCAGCTTAGGAGGGGACACAAGCTCTGGGGCCAACGTCCTGACTTTC. Full variable domain (outside the CDR3, taken from reference TRBV13 and TRBJ2-6): AAGVIQSPRHLIKEKRETATLKCYPIPRHDTVYWYQQGPGQDPQFLISFYEKMQSDKGSIPDRFSAQQFSDYHSELNMSSLELGDSALYFCASSLGGDTSSGANVLTFGAGSRLTVL.

The rearrangement joins TRBV5-4 to TRBJ2-5, with 9 bases identical to TRBD2. Germline V gives CDR1 SGHNT, CDR2 YYREEE (reference sequence). V shed 4 bases, J shed 4 bases, and the junction held 11 bases outside the gene matches. The length of the CDR3 is 16 residues. As DNA, the CDR3 is TGTGCCAGCAGCCCCGGCCGCGGGGGGGCCGGAGAGACCCAGTACTTC. Protein product: CASSPGRGGAGETQYF.

This sequence joins TRBV15 and TRBJ1-2; D unresolved. The CDR3 consists of 15 residues. Germline CDR1 is LNHNV and CDR2 is YYDKDF (reference sequence). Trimming took 0 bases from V and 2 from J, leaving 10 bases between them. CDR3 DNA: TGTGCCACCAGCAGAGATAATACTCCAAACTATGGCTACACCTTC. Translated, it gives CATSRDNTPNYGYTF.

This clone was seen once. The chain carries TRBV3-1 (or the pseudogene TRBV3-2) and TRBJ1-2; 7 bases fit TRBD1. Trimming removed 4 bases from V and 4 bases from J; junction bases left unmatched: 12. Germline V CDR1 and CDR2: LGHDT, YNNKEL (reference sequence). This CDR3 is built from 16 residues. The CDR3 sequence is CASSLVNRGAGYGYTF. Here the CDR3 DNA reads TGTGCCAGCAGCCTCGTGAACAGGGGAGCAGGCTATGGCTACACCTTC.

V gene TRBV19 combines with J gene TRBJ1-6, with 12 bases that match TRBD1. Germline CDR1 reads LNHDA; CDR2 reads SQIVND (reference sequence). The CDR3 spans 17 residues. V dropped 4 bases and J dropped 6; count of bases not matched to a gene: 7. This CDR3 reads CASSTWDRGLGNSPLHF. The CDR3 nucleotides read TGTGCCAGTAGTACCTGGGACAGGGGGCTGGGTAATTCACCCCTCCACTTT.

This rearrangement joins TRBV19 to TRBJ1-1; TRBD1 aligns across 7 bases. The CDR3 runs to 15 residues. Germline V gene lookup returns CDR1 LNHDA and CDR2 SQIVND (reference sequence). The V gene end was trimmed by 2 bases and the J gene end by 1 base; junction bases not matched to a gene: 4. CDR3 nucleotide sequence: TGTGCCAGTAGTATAACGGGACAGCCGAACACTGAAGCTTTCTTT. This gives the protein CASSITGQPNTEAFF.

This clone showed up just a few times. This chain connects TRBV7-6 to TRBJ1-6, with TRBD1 matching 9 bases. Trimming cost V 5 bases and J 8 bases; bases outside gene matches: 4. Germline CDR1 and CDR2: SGHVS and FNYEAQ. CDR3 size: 14 residues. In DNA form, the CDR3 reads TGTGCCAGCAGCACTACAGGGGGCGATTCACCCCTCCACTTT. Translated: CASSTTGGDSPLHF.

The chain has TRBV19 and TRBJ2-6, with 8 bases fitting TRBD2. The V segment lost 6 bases and the J segment 0 bases; nucleotides outside the gene matches: 13. Germline V gene lookup returns CDR1 LNHDA and CDR2 SQIVND (reference sequence). This CDR3 contains 19 residues. CDR3 sequence reads: CASSPGGGGPLSGANVLTF. The CDR3 nucleotides are TGTGCCAGTAGCCCCGGGGGGGGCGGCCCACTCTCTGGGGCCAACGTCCTGACTTTC.

The chain uses TRBV29-1 and TRBJ1-2; 9 bases are shared with TRBD1. J lost 3 bases, V lost 7 bases, and 12 bases had no gene match. The CDR3 spans 15 residues. The germline V gene encodes CDR1 SQVTM and CDR2 ANQGSEA. CDR3 sequence: CSADGKQGADYGYTF. The CDR3, as DNA: TGCAGCGCCGATGGCAAACAGGGGGCTGACTATGGCTACACCTTC.

The rearrangement uses TRBV5-4 and TRBJ2-5; D unresolved. The V end lost 1 base, the J end lost 3 bases, and 7 bases lay between the germline ends. The CDR3 consists of 13 residues. Germline CDR1 and CDR2: SGHNT and YYREEE (reference sequence). The CDR3 loop is CASSLSSEETQYF. The CDR3 DNA is TGTGCCAGCAGCTTGTCTTCGGAAGAGACCCAGTACTTC.

The chain employs TRBV5-1 and TRBJ1-2; D unclear. The CDR3 contains 13 residues. With 0 bases removed from V and 0 bases from J, the gap between germline ends came to 3 bases. CDR1 and CDR2 from the germline V gene are SGHRS and YFSETQ. The CDR3, as DNA: TGCGCCAGCAGCTTGGGAGCTAACTATGGCTACACCTTC. This translates into CASSLGANYGYTF.

V gene TRBV30 combines with J gene TRBJ1-4; D perhaps matches TRBD1 (5 bases). This CDR3 is built from 17 residues. Trimming removed 0 bases at V and 7 bases at J, with 21 bases between. Germline V gene data show CDR1 as GTSNPN and CDR2 as SVGIG (reference sequence). CDR3 residues: CAWSVPDGRPGFEKLFF. CDR3 bases: TGTGCCTGGAGTGTACCGGACGGTCGTCCAGGGTTTGAAAAACTGTTTTTT.

The chain couples TRBV12-3 or TRBV12-4 to TRBJ2-7; possibly TRBD1 for D (6 bases). The CDR3 totals 13 residues. V lost 5 bases and J lost 4, with 12 bases in between. CDR3 DNA: TGTGCCAGCAGTCCCCCGGACAGATACGAGCAGTACTTC. Its translation: CASSPPDRYEQYF.

The chain combines TRBV2 with TRBJ1-2, with 7 bases aligning to TRBD1. Looked up from germline, CDR1 is SNHLY and CDR2 is FYNNEI. The CDR3 runs 14 residues. With 4 bases clipped from V and 8 bases from J, the junction kept 10 bases outside the gene matches. CDR3 sequence: CASSAGGRGVGYTF. The CDR3 DNA sequence: TGTGCCAGCAGTGCCGGCGGCAGGGGGGTCGGCTACACCTTC. Using reference TRBV2 and TRBJ1-2 for the parts outside the CDR3, the full variable domain is EPEVTQTPSHQVTQMGQEVILRCVPISNHLYFYWYRQILGQKVEFLVSFYNNEISEKSEIFDDQFSVERPDGSNFTLKIRSTKLEDSAMYFCASSAGGRGVGYTFGSGTRLTVV.

The rearrangement links TRBV5-1 to TRBJ2-1; 8 nucleotides match TRBD1. The CDR3 has 15 residues. Germline CDR1 SGHRS, CDR2 YFSETQ. Unmatched junction bases numbered 8, after V lost 4 bases and J lost 5 bases. The CDR3 DNA follows: TGCGCCAGCAGCCCAGGGGGCAATAGCAACAATGAGCAGTTCTTC. This sequence encodes CASSPGGNSNNEQFF. Looking up the rest from reference TRBV5-1 and TRBJ2-1 gives the full variable domain: KAGVTQTPRYLIKTRGQQVTLSCSPISGHRSVSWYQQTPGQGLQFLFEYFSETQRNKGNFPGRFSGRQFSNSRSEMNVSTLELGDSALYLCASSPGGNSNNEQFFGPGTRLTVL.

This clone appeared once. V gene TRBV11-1 combines with J gene TRBJ1-2; TRBD1 agrees at 9 bases. The CDR3 contains 15 residues. Trimming removed 5 bases from V and 2 bases from J; junction bases left unmatched: 6. The germline gives CDR1 SGHAT, CDR2 FQDESV (reference sequence). The CDR3 coding sequence is TGTGCCAGCAGCGGTACAGGGGGCGGGAACTATGGCTACACCTTC. This codes for CASSGTGGGNYGYTF.

This chain links TRBV5-1 with TRBJ2-2, with 7 bases matching TRBD2. V dropped 4 bases and J dropped 2; count of bases not matched to a gene: 5. The CDR3 runs to 15 residues. In germline, CDR1 is SGHRS, CDR2 YFSETQ. The CDR3 is CASSEPGGNTGELFF. CDR3 DNA: TGCGCCAGCAGCGAACCGGGAGGCAACACCGGGGAGCTGTTTTTT.

The genes are TRBV7-6 and TRBJ2-3; 12 bases fit TRBD2. The CDR3 is 16 amino acids. Germline assignment: CDR1 SGHVS and CDR2 FNYEAQ. V was clipped by 5 bases and J by 4 bases; unmatched bases: 7. The CDR3 DNA reads TGTGCCAGCAGCCCTAGCGGGGGGGCCGTTGCAGATACGCAGTATTTT. Protein: CASSPSGGAVADTQYF.

The chain is built from TRBV11-2 and TRBJ1-1, with TRBD1 matching over 8 bases. Looked up from germline, CDR1 is SGHAT and CDR2 is FQNNGV. V was clipped by 4 bases and J by 11 bases; unmatched bases: 12. The CDR3 covers 14 residues. The CDR3 loop reads CASSSGSGGGSAFF. The CDR3 coding sequence is TGTGCCAGCAGCTCGGGATCAGGGGGCGGTAGTGCTTTCTTT. Using reference TRBV11-2 and TRBJ1-1 for the parts outside the CDR3, the full variable domain is EAGVAQSPRYKIIEKRQSVAFWCNPISGHATLYWYQQILGQGPKLLIQFQNNGVVDDSQLPKDRFSAERLKGVDSTLKIQPAKLEDSAVYLCASSSGSGGGSAFFGQGTRLTVV.

This clone was seen only once. The CDR3: CATQGRDNQPQHF. The CDR3 DNA reads as TGTGCCACACAGGGAAGGGACAATCAGCCCCAGCATTTT. The chain recombines TRBV7-8 with TRBJ1-5, with TRBD1 as a possible D gene (6 bases). V shed 10 bases and J shed 3 bases, with 13 bases lying between them. Germline assignment: CDR1 SGHVS and CDR2 FQNEAQ. This CDR3 contains 13 residues.

The J gene is TRBJ1-1, the V gene TRBV7-3; maybe TRBD1 (5 bases). Between the trimmed V and J ends, which lost 5 bases and 2 bases, there was a span of 9 bases. Germline CDR1 is SGHTA and CDR2 is FQGTGA. This CDR3 comprises 13 residues. CDR3 in DNA: TGTGCCAGCAGCAAGGACACCAACACTGAAGCTTTCTTT. Protein sequence: CASSKDTNTEAFF. Full variable domain (missing parts from reference TRBV7-3 and TRBJ1-1): GAGVSQTPSNKVTEKGKYVELRCDPISGHTALYWYRQSLGQGPEFLIYFQGTGAADDSGLPNDRFFAVRPEGSVSTLKIQRTERGDSAVYLCASSKDTNTEAFFGQGTRLTVV.

The chain couples TRBV9 to TRBJ2-3; 9 nucleotides match TRBD2. Germline V CDR1 and CDR2: SGDLS, YYNGEE. CDR3 length: 16 amino acids. The V and J ends lost 0 bases and 4 bases, in that order; junction bases with no gene match: 6. CDR3 sequence (DNA): TGTGCCAGCAGCGTAGGGGGCGGGGGGGCGCCAGATACGCAGTATTTT. This codes for CASSVGGGGAPDTQYF. The complete variable domain, with remaining parts taken from reference TRBV9 and TRBJ2-3, reads DSGVTQTPKHLITATGQRVTLRCSPRSGDLSVYWYQQSLDQGLQFLIQYYNGEERAKGNILERFSAQQFPDLHSELNLSSLELGDSALYFCASSVGGGGAPDTQYFGPGTRLTVL.

The CDR3 DNA is TGTGCCACCAGCAGAGATCTGGGCGGGAAGAATGAAAAACTGTTTTTT. Its translation: CATSRDLGGKNEKLFF. This rearrangement joins TRBV15 to TRBJ1-4; the D is unclear. The germline V gene has CDR1 LNHNV and CDR2 YYDKDF (reference sequence). Trimming took off 0 bases at V and 5 bases at J, with 13 bases between the two ends. The CDR3 runs 16 residues.

This clone has just a few counts. This chain joins TRBV30 and TRBJ1-1; 7 bases align to TRBD1. The CDR3 covers 14 residues. J was trimmed by 0 bases and V by 8 bases; bases with no gene match: 9. CDR1 and CDR2 from the germline V gene are GTSNPN and SVGIG (reference sequence). This chain's CDR3 is CAGYRGGLNTEAFF. CDR3 DNA sequence: TGTGCCGGATACAGGGGAGGTTTGAACACTGAAGCTTTCTTT.

The rearrangement joins TRBV18 to TRBJ1-4; D possibly corresponds to TRBD1 (6 bases). Germline CDR1 and CDR2: KGHSH and LQKENI. The V gene lost 6 bases and the J gene lost 8 bases, with 28 bases spanning the gap. The CDR3 covers 18 residues. CDR3 sequence (DNA): TGTGCCAGCTCGCGTCCCCCGGACAGTTTGCTTCCGGGAGAAAAACTGTTTTTT. Its protein is CASSRPPDSLLPGEKLFF.